The subject of this entry is one T cell receptor (beta chain). The sample comes from a study of blood T cell repertoires in COVID-19. In the study overall: Whether acute or convalescent, the COVID-19 samples came from the United States, Italy and Spain. T cells, B-cell-depleted T cells, or PBMCs provided the cDNA or gDNA that served as material.

Some clones are missing from TCRdb's copy, which holds only in-frame ones; the method was immunoSEQ multiplex PCR. The data contain some 300,000 clones, over 85% of them singletons. The study recruited people aged about 18 to 89 years across approximately 23 US areas. Researchers sorted participants into cohorts using their self-reported clinical history. The specimen was PBMCs or T cells enriched from blood (not recorded which). This receptor was identified in a woman between 50 and 59 years old who had been exposed to COVID-19.

The DNA of the CDR3 is TGTGCCATCAGTTCCCAAACCGGGACAGGCAACTATGGCTACACCTTC. It specifies CAISSQTGTGNYGYTF. The V and J genes are TRBV10-3 and TRBJ1-2; 8 nucleotides match TRBD1. This CDR3 contains 16 residues. V trimming: 5 bases; J trimming: 2 bases; junction bases outside the gene matches: 10. Per germline, CDR1 ENHRY and CDR2 SYGVKD.